This T cell receptor (beta chain) was sequenced during a study of T cell repertoires in cytomegalovirus infection. Overall study context: Epitope selection comprised recently identified HLA-C-restricted CMV epitopes and well-studied HLA-B-restricted CMV epitopes. TCR beta signatures that were public indicated CMV infection and matching HLA type.

Germline CDR1 and CDR2: SGHTA and FQGNSA. Trimming removed 7 bases at V and 1 base at J, with 19 bases between. The CDR3 has 16 amino acids. Concerning this clonotype: What it binds is not known.

Study-level findings and limits: Ex vivo responses were dominated by HLA-C-restricted CMV-specific TCR beta clonotypes. The study identified carriers of CMV plus the relevant HLA from cumulative public TCR beta family frequency.

A single record per CDR3 protein comes from TCRdb applying MiXCR to the reads. The sample holds under 300,000 distinct CDR3 sequences, less than 25% seen once. The chain combines TRBV7-2 with TRBJ1-2; D is perhaps TRBD1 (5 bases). Sequencing used cultured PBMCs, obtained from culture after CMV antigen stimulation. This TCR came from a human donor in good health (CMV status not recorded). Some clones in this sample may be carry-over from other donors' samples. The DNA of the CDR3 is TGTGCCAGCACCCCAAAAACAGGAGGAATTAACTATGGCTACACCTTC. Translation: CASTPKTGGINYGYTF.